This entry features one TCR beta chain sequence. The antigen is not known. The CDR3 sequence is 13 residues long. V was cut by 2 bases and J by 7 bases, with 11 bases left in between. Germline V lookup: CDR1 LGHDT, CDR2 YNNKEL (reference sequence). These data originate in a study of T cell responses to AZD1222 COVID-19 vaccine. Whole-study findings and limits: Donors in the cohort were predominantly white British and more often female, and clonal diversity was possibly underestimated. There were repertoire samples only from the period after the peak T cell response. Variant regions that are unmutated are reportedly the target of nearly half of spike-specific TCRs. There were vaccine-associated CD4 TCRs across spike, dominant at 160-218 and 743-854.

Clones were sequenced by immunoSEQ multiplex PCR, and TCRdb holds only the in-frame ones, with some missing. The repertoire holds about 110,000 clones, with over 85% as singletons. The receptor was derived from an adult in good health. The genes are TRBV3-1 (or the pseudogene TRBV3-2) and TRBJ1-2; the D gene is possibly TRBD1 (6 bases). Here the sequenced sample was peripheral blood, taken on day 0 of AZD1222 vaccination. The CDR3 DNA sequence: TGTGCCAGCAGCCAACCAGAGGGGGGTGGCTACACCTTC. Translating gives CASSQPEGGGYTF.